This TCR beta chain was captured by sequencing in a study of CD8 T cells in ankylosing spondylitis. The CDR3 runs to 14 residues. Trimming removed 0 bases at V and 6 bases at J, with 10 bases between. Germline CDR1 is SGHRS and CDR2 is YFSETQ. This clonotype occurred many times. What it binds is unknown. General observations from the study: A TCR beta motif made of roughly eight highly homologous variants seemed typical of ankylosing spondylitis blood.

From the 5' RACE reads, TCRdb called clonotypes with MiXCR, one entry per CDR3 protein. The data show 670,000 or so distinct CDR3 sequences, 15% to 20% seen once. Sequenced sample: blood, either unsorted or a sorted T cell fraction (not recorded which). V and J are TRBV5-1 and TRBJ1-5; unclear D gene. The sequence came from a male donor with ankylosing spondylitis. CDR3 sequence reads: CASSLEGNGQPQHF. In DNA form, the CDR3 reads TGCGCCAGCAGCTTGGAAGGGAACGGTCAGCCCCAGCATTTT.